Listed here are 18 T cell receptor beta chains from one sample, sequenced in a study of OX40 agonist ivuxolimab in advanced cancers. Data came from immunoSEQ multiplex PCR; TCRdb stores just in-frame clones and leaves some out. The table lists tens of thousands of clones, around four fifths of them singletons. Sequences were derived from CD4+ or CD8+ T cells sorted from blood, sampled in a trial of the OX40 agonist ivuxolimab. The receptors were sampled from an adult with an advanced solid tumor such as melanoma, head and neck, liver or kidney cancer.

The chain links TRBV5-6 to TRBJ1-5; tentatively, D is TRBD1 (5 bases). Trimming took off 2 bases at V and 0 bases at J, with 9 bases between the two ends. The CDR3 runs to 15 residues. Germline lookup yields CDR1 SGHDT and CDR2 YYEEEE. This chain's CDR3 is CASSFGGISNQPQHF. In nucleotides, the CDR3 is TGTGCCAGCAGCTTTGGGGGGATTAGCAATCAGCCCCAGCATTTT.

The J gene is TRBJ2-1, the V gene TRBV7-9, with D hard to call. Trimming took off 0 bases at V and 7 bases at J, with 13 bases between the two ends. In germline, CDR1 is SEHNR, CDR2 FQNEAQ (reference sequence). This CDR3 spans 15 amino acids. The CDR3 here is CASSLATKPVNEQFF. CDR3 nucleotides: TGTGCCAGCAGCTTAGCGACGAAGCCCGTAAATGAGCAGTTCTTC.

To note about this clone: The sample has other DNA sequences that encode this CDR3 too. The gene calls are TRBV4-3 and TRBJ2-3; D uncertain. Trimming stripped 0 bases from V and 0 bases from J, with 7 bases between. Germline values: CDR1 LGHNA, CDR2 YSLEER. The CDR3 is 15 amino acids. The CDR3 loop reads CASSQDSASTDTQYF. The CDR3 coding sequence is TGCGCCAGCAGCCAAGATTCTGCAAGCACAGATACGCAGTATTTT.

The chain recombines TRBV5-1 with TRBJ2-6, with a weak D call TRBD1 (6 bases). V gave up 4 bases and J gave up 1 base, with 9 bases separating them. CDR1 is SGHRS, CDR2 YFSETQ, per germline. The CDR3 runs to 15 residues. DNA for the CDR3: TGCGCCAGCAGCCCACAGGGATCTGGGGCCAACGTCCTGACTTTC. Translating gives CASSPQGSGANVLTF. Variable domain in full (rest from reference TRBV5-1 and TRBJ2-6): KAGVTQTPRYLIKTRGQQVTLSCSPISGHRSVSWYQQTPGQGLQFLFEYFSETQRNKGNFPGRFSGRQFSNSRSEMNVSTLELGDSALYLCASSPQGSGANVLTFGAGSRLTVL.

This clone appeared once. DNA for the CDR3: TGTGCCAGCAGCTTAGAAATTGGGGGATCCTACGAGCAGTACTTC. Protein: CASSLEIGGSYEQYF. The rearrangement uses TRBV7-2 and TRBJ2-7; D may be TRBD1 or TRBD2 (5 bases each). V gave up 1 base and J gave up 1 base, with 11 bases separating them. Germline V gives CDR1 SGHTA, CDR2 FQGNSA. This CDR3 spans 15 amino acids. Full variable domain (rest looked up from reference TRBV7-2 and TRBJ2-7): GAGVSQSPSNKVTEKGKDVELRCDPISGHTALYWYRQSLGQGLEFLIYFQGNSAPDKSGLPSDRFSAERTGGSVSTLTIQRTQQEDSAVYLCASSLEIGGSYEQYFGPGTRLTVT.

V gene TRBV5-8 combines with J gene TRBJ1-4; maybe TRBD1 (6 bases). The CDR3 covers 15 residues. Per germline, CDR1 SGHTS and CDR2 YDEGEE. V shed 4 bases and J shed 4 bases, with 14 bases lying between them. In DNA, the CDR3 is TGTGCCAGCAGCCCTTCGACAGGACGTAATGAAAAACTGTTTTTT. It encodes CASSPSTGRNEKLFF.

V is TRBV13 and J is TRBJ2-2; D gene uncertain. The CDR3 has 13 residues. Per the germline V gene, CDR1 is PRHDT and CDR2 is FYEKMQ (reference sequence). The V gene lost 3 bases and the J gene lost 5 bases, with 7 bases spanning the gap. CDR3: CASSFSATGELFF. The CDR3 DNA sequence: TGTGCCAGCAGCTTTAGTGCGACCGGGGAGCTGTTTTTT.

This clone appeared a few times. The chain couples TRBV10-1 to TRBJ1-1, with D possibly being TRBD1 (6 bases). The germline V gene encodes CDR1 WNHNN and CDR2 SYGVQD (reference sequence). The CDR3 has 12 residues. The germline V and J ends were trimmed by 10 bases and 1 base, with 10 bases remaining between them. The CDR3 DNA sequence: TGCGCCATCGGACAGCCGAACACTGAAGCTTTCTTT. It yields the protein CAIGQPNTEAFF.

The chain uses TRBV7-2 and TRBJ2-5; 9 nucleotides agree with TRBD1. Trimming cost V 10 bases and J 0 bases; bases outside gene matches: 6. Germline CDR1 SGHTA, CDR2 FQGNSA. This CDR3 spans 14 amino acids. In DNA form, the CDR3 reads TGTGCCACTTCTCGGACAGGGGACCAAGAGACCCAGTACTTC. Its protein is CATSRTGDQETQYF.

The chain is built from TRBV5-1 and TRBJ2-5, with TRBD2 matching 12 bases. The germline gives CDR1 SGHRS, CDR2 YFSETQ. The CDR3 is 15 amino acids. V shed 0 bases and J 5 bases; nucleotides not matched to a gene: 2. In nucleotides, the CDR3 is TGCGCCAGCAGCTTGGTTCTAGCGGGAGGGGAGACCCAGTACTTC. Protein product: CASSLVLAGGETQYF.

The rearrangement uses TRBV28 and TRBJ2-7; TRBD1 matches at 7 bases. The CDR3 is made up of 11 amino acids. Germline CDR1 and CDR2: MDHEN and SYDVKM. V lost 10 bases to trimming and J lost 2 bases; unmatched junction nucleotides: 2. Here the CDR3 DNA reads TGTGCCATCGACAGGGCCTACGAGCAGTACGTC. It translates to CAIDRAYEQYV.

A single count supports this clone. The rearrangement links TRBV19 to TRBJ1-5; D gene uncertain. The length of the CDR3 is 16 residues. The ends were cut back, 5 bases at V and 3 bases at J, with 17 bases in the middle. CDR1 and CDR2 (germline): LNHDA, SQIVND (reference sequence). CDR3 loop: CASSSIGRVPNQPQHF. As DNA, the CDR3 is TGTGCCAGTAGTTCCATAGGACGGGTCCCCAATCAGCCCCAGCATTTT.

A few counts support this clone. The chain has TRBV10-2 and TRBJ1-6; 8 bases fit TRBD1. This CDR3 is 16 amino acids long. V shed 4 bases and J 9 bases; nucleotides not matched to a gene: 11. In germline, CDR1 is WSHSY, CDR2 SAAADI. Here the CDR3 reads CASSVTGAGSFSPLHF. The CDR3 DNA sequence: TGCGCCAGCAGTGTGACAGGGGCCGGCAGCTTTTCACCCCTCCACTTT.

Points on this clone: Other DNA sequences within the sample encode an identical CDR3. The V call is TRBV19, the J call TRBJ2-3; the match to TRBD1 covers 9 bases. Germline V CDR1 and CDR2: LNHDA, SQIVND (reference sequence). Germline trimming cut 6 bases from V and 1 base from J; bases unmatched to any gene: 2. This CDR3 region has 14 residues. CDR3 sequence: CASRRTGGTDTQYF. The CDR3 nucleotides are TGTGCCAGTAGGCGGACAGGGGGCACAGATACGCAGTATTTT.

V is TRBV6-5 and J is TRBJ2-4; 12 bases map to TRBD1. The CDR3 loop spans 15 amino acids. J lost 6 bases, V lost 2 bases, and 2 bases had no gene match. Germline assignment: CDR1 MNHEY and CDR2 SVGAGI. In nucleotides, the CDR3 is TGTGCCAGCAGTTACAGGGGACAGGGGGCAAACATTCAGTACTTC. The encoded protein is CASSYRGQGANIQYF.

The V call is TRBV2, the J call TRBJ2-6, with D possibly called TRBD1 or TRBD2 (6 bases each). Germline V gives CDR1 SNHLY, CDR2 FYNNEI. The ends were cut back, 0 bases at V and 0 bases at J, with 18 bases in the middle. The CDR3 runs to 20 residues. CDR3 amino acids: CASSEALGGLLNSGANVLTF. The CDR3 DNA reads TGTGCCAGCAGTGAAGCGCTCGGGGGCCTCTTAAACTCTGGGGCCAACGTCCTGACTTTC.

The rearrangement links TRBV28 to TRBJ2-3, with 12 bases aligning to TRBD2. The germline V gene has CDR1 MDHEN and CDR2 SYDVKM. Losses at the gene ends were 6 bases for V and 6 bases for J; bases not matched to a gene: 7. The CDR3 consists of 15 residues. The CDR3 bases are TGTGCCAGCAGCGCCGGACTAGCGGGATCGGATACGCAGTATTTT. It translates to CASSAGLAGSDTQYF.

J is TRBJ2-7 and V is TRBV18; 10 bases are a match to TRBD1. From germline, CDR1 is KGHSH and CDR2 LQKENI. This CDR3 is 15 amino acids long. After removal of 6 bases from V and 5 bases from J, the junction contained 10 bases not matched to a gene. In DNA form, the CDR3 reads TGTGCCAGCTCTTCCAGACAGGGGGCGAAACACGAGCAGTACTTC. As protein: CASSSRQGAKHEQYF.